The rows below give T cell receptor beta chains drawn from one sample of a study of T cells after yellow fever vaccination. MiXCR, run by TCRdb on the 5' RACE reads, gives a single entry per CDR3 protein. The sample contains hundreds of thousands of distinct CDR3 sequences, 3.6% of which appear only once. The starting material was PBMCs, obtained on the day of the yellow fever booster vaccination. These TCRs come from a man between 18 and 35 years old who received the YFV17D yellow fever vaccine. Each CDR3 is given with its conserved first and last residue. D genes are given only for firm matches. The listing skips clone size in some rows; elsewhere it reads once, few, many or a size class.

NA	16	TRBV7-2	few	TRBJ2-1	TGTGCCAGCAGCCCCCAGTCTGGGGGGCCCGGGAATGAGCAGTTCTTC	CASSPQSGGPGNEQFF
TRBD1	16	TRBV5-1	few	TRBJ1-1	TGCGCCAGCAGCCTAACAGGGGAGTCTTCGAACACTGAAGCTTTCTTT	CASSLTGESSNTEAFF
NA	15	TRBV4-3	NA	TRBJ1-1	TGCGCCAGCAGCCATGGGGGGCAGGGAAGAACTGAAGCTTTCTTT	CASSHGGQGRTEAFF
TRBD2	11	TRBV7-3	many	TRBJ2-5	TGTGCCACGGGGGGGAAAGAGACCCAGTACTTC	CATGGKETQYF
TRBD1	15	TRBV5-1	many	TRBJ1-4	TGCGCCAGCAGCGGAGGCGGGACAGAGGATGAAAAACTTTTTTTT	CASSGGGTEDEKLFF
TRBD1	13	TRBV9	many	TRBJ1-2	TGTGCCAGCAGCGAGACAGGGGGTTATGGCTACACCTTC	CASSETGGYGYTF
TRBD2	15	TRBV18	NA	TRBJ2-3	TGTGCCAGCTCACCAAGGGCTAGCGGGGGAGATACGCAGTATTTT	CASSPRASGGDTQYF
NA	12	TRBV6-6	NA	TRBJ2-3	TGTGCCAGCAGGAGCTCCACAGATACGCAGTATTTT	CASRSSTDTQYF
TRBD2	17	TRBV9	NA	TRBJ2-1	TGTGCCAGCAGCGTAGTTGTCGGGGGGGGTCACGGAAATGAGCAGTTCTTC	CASSVVVGGGHGNEQFF
NA	12	TRBV19	NA	TRBJ1-5	TGTGCCAGTATGAGGCCAGCCGGGCCCCAGCATTTT	CASMRPAGPQHF
NA	14	TRBV9	many	TRBJ1-4	TGTGCCAGCAGCGTATCTGGGGGTAATGAAAAACTGTTTTTT	CASSVSGGNEKLFF
NA	13	TRBV6-5	many	TRBJ2-1	TGTGCCAGCAGTTACTCTGACACCAATGAGCAGTTCTTC	CASSYSDTNEQFF
TRBD1	15	TRBV11-2	few	TRBJ2-3	TGTGCCAGCAGCTCCTGGGACAGGGACACAGATACGCAGTATTTT	CASSSWDRDTDTQYF
NA	15	TRBV24-1	few	TRBJ1-5	TGTGCCACCAGTGGGGGCGGTCAAATCAATCAGCCCCAGCATTTT	CATSGGGQINQPQHF
TRBD2	16	TRBV12-3/TRBV12-4	NA	TRBJ2-3	TGTGCCAGCAGTTTACGGCGGGGGGGCGGGGTAGATACGCAGTATTTT	CASSLRRGGGVDTQYF
TRBD1	15	TRBV6-2/TRBV6-3	NA	TRBJ2-2	TGTGCCAGCAGAAAAGGGGGCCTAAACACCGGGGAGCTGTTTTTT	CASRKGGLNTGELFF
TRBD1	15	TRBV5-1	NA	TRBJ2-5	TGCGCCAGCAGCTTAGTACAGGGGGCTTCGGAGACCCAGTACTTC	CASSLVQGASETQYF
NA	14	TRBV7-2	many	TRBJ2-7	TGTGCCAGCAGCTTAGGTCAGGCCAACTACGAGCAGTACTTC	CASSLGQANYEQYF
NA	15	TRBV5-1	few	TRBJ1-1	TGCGCCAGCAGCTTTAGATTCGGGGTCGGCACTGAAGCTTTCTTT	CASSFRFGVGTEAFF
TRBD1	19	TRBV4-3	NA	TRBJ1-4	TGCGCCAGCAGCCAAGAAACCCACAGGGGGCGGGATACTAATGAAAAACTGTTTTTT	CASSQETHRGRDTNEKLFF
NA	11	TRBV6-6	many	TRBJ1-5	TGTGCCAGCAGTTACGGGGAGCCCCAGCATTTT	CASSYGEPQHF
NA	14	TRBV7-3	NA	TRBJ1-1	TGTGCCAGCAGCTTAACCAAGGGATGGACTGAAGCTTTCTTT	CASSLTKGWTEAFF
TRBD1	15	TRBV19	few	TRBJ1-1	TGTGCCAGTAGTACGAACAGGGGTTCAAATGCTGAAGCTTTCTTT	CASSTNRGSNAEAFF
TRBD1	13	TRBV6-5	few	TRBJ1-2	TGTGCCAGCAGATTGAGACAGGGTCGGAGCTACACCTTC	CASRLRQGRSYTF
TRBD1	15	TRBV28	NA	TRBJ1-5	TGTGCCAGCAGAGGGACAGGTTATAGCAATCAGCCCCAGCATTTT	CASRGTGYSNQPQHF
NA	14	TRBV2	many	TRBJ2-2	TGTGCCAGCAGTCCCGGGACACACACCGGGGAGCTGTTTTTT	CASSPGTHTGELFF
TRBD2	15	TRBV29-1	many	TRBJ2-7	TGCAGCGTCGCCCCTAGCGGGCCTGCCTCATACGAGCAGTACTTC	CSVAPSGPASYEQYF
NA	15	TRBV24-1	NA	TRBJ2-5	TGTGCCACCAGTGATTCCCGTGGGGATTTGGAGACCCAGTACTTC	CATSDSRGDLETQYF
NA	14	TRBV7-8	NA	TRBJ1-5	TGTGCCAGCAGCTTAGCGAGGACCAATCAGCCCCAGCATTTT	CASSLARTNQPQHF
NA	15	TRBV5-1	NA	TRBJ1-4	TGCGCCAGCACCCATGGGACGGCAACTAATGAAAAACTGTTTTTT	CASTHGTATNEKLFF
TRBD2	16	TRBV10-3	NA	TRBJ2-3	TGTGCCATCAGCGCCGGGACTAGCGGGGGTGAAGATACGCAGTATTTT	CAISAGTSGGEDTQYF
NA	14	TRBV9	many	TRBJ2-7	TGTGCCAGCAGCGTAAGGACAGACCCCTACGAGCAGTACTTC	CASSVRTDPYEQYF
TRBD1	18	TRBV4-1	few	TRBJ2-1	TGCGCCAGCAGCCAAGAAAACCGGGACAGGGGGCGCCGGCATGAGCAGTTCTTC	CASSQENRDRGRRHEQFF
TRBD2	14	TRBV19	few	TRBJ2-3	TGTGCCAGTGCCCCTCGTAGCGGGGGGGATACGCAGTATTTT	CASAPRSGGDTQYF
NA	16	TRBV6-6	few	TRBJ2-5	TGTGCCAGCAGTTGGTCACGAGGGGCGAACCAAGAGACCCAGTACTTC	CASSWSRGANQETQYF
TRBD1	14	TRBV5-4	many	TRBJ2-1	TGTGCCAGCAGCTTAAAGACAGGGTCTAATGAGCAGTTCTTC	CASSLKTGSNEQFF
NA	14	TRBV4-3	many	TRBJ2-3	TGCGCCAGCAGCCAAGATAGGCTCGCAGATACGCAGTATTTT	CASSQDRLADTQYF
NA	16	TRBV4-2	many	TRBJ2-6	TGTGCCAGCAGCCAACACACAGGGACCGGGGCCAACGTCCTGACTTTC	CASSQHTGTGANVLTF
NA	14	TRBV5-1	many	TRBJ1-4	TGCGCCAGCAGCGTCGACAGGTCTGATGAAAAACTGTTTTTT	CASSVDRSDEKLFF
NA	15	TRBV6-5	NA	TRBJ1-1	TGTGCCAGCAGTTACTCGGTGACGAGGAACACTGAAGCTTTCTTT	CASSYSVTRNTEAFF
NA	14	TRBV12-3/TRBV12-4	NA	TRBJ2-3	TGTGCCAGCAGTTTTATCGAAAGCACAGATACGCAGTATTTT	CASSFIESTDTQYF
TRBD1	14	TRBV6-2/TRBV6-3	NA	TRBJ2-5	TGTGCCAGCAGGCTAACAGGGGGGACAGGGACCCAGTACTTC	CASRLTGGTGTQYF
NA	14	TRBV12-3/TRBV12-4	NA	TRBJ2-3	TGTGCCAGCAGCGTTGACAGCCCAAGCGGTACGCAGTATTTT	CASSVDSPSGTQYF
NA	14	TRBV19	many	TRBJ2-7	TGTGCCAGTAGTGCCGGCTTGAGCTCCTACGAGCAGTACTTC	CASSAGLSSYEQYF
NA	14	TRBV28	NA	TRBJ1-2	TGTGCCAGCAGCCCGGATGGGAGGCACTATGGCTACACCTTC	CASSPDGRHYGYTF
NA	15	TRBV5-1	few	TRBJ2-1	TGCGCCAGCAGCCAAGGCGATACCTCCTACAATGAGCAGTTCTTC	CASSQGDTSYNEQFF
NA	15	TRBV7-2	many	TRBJ2-4	TGTGCCAGCAGCTTCGGGCTCCTAGCCAAAAACATTCAGTACTTC	CASSFGLLAKNIQYF
TRBD2	15	TRBV7-2	many	TRBJ2-3	TGTGCCAGCAGCCCAGCTAGCGGGGGGGCAGATACGCAGTATTTT	CASSPASGGADTQYF
NA	13	TRBV19	few	TRBJ2-6	TGTGCCAGTAGTATAACTGGGGCCAACGTCCTGACTTTC	CASSITGANVLTF
NA	16	TRBV5-5	NA	TRBJ1-1	TGTGCCAGCAGCTTGTTGTCCCTGCGGTTGTACACTGAAGCTTTCTTT	CASSLLSLRLYTEAFF
NA	13	TRBV19	NA	TRBJ1-1	TGTGCCAGTAGTTGGGGAGGGGAAACTGAAGCTTTCTTT	CASSWGGETEAFF
NA	15	TRBV6-5	NA	TRBJ2-7	TGTGCCAGCAGTTACCTGGACGGCATAGGCTACGAGCAGTACTTC	CASSYLDGIGYEQYF
TRBD2	15	TRBV27	NA	TRBJ2-3	TGTGCCAGCAGGAACCTAGCGGCTTACACAGATACGCAGTATTTT	CASRNLAAYTDTQYF
TRBD1	16	TRBV5-1	few	TRBJ2-5	TGCGCCAGCAGCTTTCGGGCAGGGGGCGCCTTAGAGACCCAGTACTTC	CASSFRAGGALETQYF
NA	16	TRBV7-9	few	TRBJ2-3	TGTGCCAGCAGCTTAGTCAGCGGGCCTAGCACAGATACGCAGTATTTT	CASSLVSGPSTDTQYF
TRBD1	14	TRBV12-3/TRBV12-4	many	TRBJ2-1	TGTGCCAGCACGCCCTGGGACAGGGTGGGTGAGCAGTTCTTC	CASTPWDRVGEQFF
TRBD1	15	TRBV5-4	many	TRBJ2-1	TGTGCCAGCAGCTTGTTCACAGGGGATTACAATGAGCAGTTCTTC	CASSLFTGDYNEQFF
NA	13	TRBV7-3	many	TRBJ2-3	TGTGCCAGCAGCCGCAGGGGGGCAGATACGCAGTATTTT	CASSRRGADTQYF
NA	12	TRBV20-1	many	TRBJ2-4	TGCAGTGCCCCGTCGACTGCGAACATTCAGTACTTC	CSAPSTANIQYF